One and the same sample provided the 17 T cell receptor beta chains below, sequenced in a study of post-analysis software for immune sequencing data. General study points: TRBV5-6, TRBV5-1 and TRBV20-1 were among five TRBV segments more frequent in patients than controls.

No antigen has been identified for these receptors. TCR beta cDNA libraries included unique molecular identifiers. TCRdb reanalysed the PCR reads using MiXCR and keeps one entry per CDR3 protein. The profile shows about half a million distinct CDR3 sequences, around 31% of them singletons. The sequenced material came from blood. The receptors come from a girl aged 2-17 years with multiple sclerosis.

This chain uses TRBV20-1 with TRBJ1-6; 7 bases align to TRBD1. The V segment lost 5 bases and the J segment 9 bases; nucleotides outside the gene matches: 7. Germline CDR1 DFQATT, CDR2 SNEGSKA (reference sequence). The CDR3 has 13 residues. The CDR3 DNA follows: TGCAGTGCTTACGACAGGGCGAGTTCACCCCTCCACTTT. Its translation: CSAYDRASSPLHF.

A few counts support this clonotype. The V call is TRBV28, the J call TRBJ2-5; 15 nucleotides match TRBD2. CDR3 size: 16 residues. Trimming removed 5 bases from V and 3 bases from J; junction bases left unmatched: 4. Germline CDR1 reads MDHEN; CDR2 reads SYDVKM. CDR3 DNA sequence: TGTGCCAGCAGTAGCGGACTAGCGGGGGGGAAAGAGACCCAGTACTTC. Translation gives CASSSGLAGGKETQYF.

This chain joins TRBV18 and TRBJ1-1; perhaps TRBD1 as D (5 bases). The V end lost 6 bases, the J end lost 5 bases, and 13 bases lay between the germline ends. Germline CDR1 and CDR2: KGHSH and LQKENI. The CDR3 extends over 13 amino acids. CDR3 sequence (DNA): TGTGCCAGCTCGCCGGTCCAGGGAACTGAAGCTTTCTTT. Its protein is CASSPVQGTEAFF.

There are a few counts of this clonotype. This rearrangement joins TRBV12-3 or TRBV12-4 to TRBJ1-2; D call uncertain. V lost 0 bases, J lost 1 base, and 6 bases lay in between. This CDR3 contains 14 residues. In DNA form, the CDR3 reads TGTGCCAGCAGTTTAGCGCAGGTTAACTATGGCTACACCTTC. Translation: CASSLAQVNYGYTF.

Concerning this clonotype: Mismatch with germline at one junction end may stem from a read error. DNA for the CDR3: TGCGCCAACAGCCTGGAAGAGACCCAGTACTTC. Protein: CANSLEETQYF. This chain links TRBV5-1 with TRBJ2-5; D remains ambiguous. The V gene's germline CDR1 is SGHRS and CDR2 YFSETQ. The CDR3 runs to 11 residues. The whole variable domain, filled in from reference TRBV5-1 and TRBJ2-5, reads KAGVTQTPRYLIKTRGQQVTLSCSPISGHRSVSWYQQTPGQGLQFLFEYFSETQRNKGNFPGRFSGRQFSNSRSEMNVSTLELGDSALYLCANSLEETQYFGPGTRLLVL.

The V gene is TRBV3-1, the J gene TRBJ1-4; D unresolved. The CDR3 consists of 13 residues. The germline V and J ends were trimmed by 0 bases and 8 bases, with 7 bases remaining between them. The germline V gene encodes CDR1 LGHDT and CDR2 YNNKEL (reference sequence). This chain's CDR3 is CASSQDPGEKLFF. The CDR3 nucleotides are TGTGCCAGCAGCCAAGATCCGGGAGAAAAACTGTTTTTT.

V and J are TRBV25-1 and TRBJ2-3; 10 bases agree with TRBD1. The CDR3 has 16 amino acids. V lost 5 bases and J lost 3; bases outside the gene matches: 8. Germline V gene lookup returns CDR1 MGHDK and CDR2 SYGVNS. DNA for the CDR3: TGTGCCAGCAGTCTCTCCGGGGACAGGGGTACAGATACGCAGTATTTT. Translation gives CASSLSGDRGTDTQYF.

V is TRBV5-8 and J is TRBJ2-5; the match to TRBD2 covers 12 bases. Germline CDR1 and CDR2: SGHTS and YDEGEE. J was trimmed by 5 bases and V by 6 bases; bases with no gene match: 20. The CDR3 spans 19 residues. In DNA, the CDR3 is TGTGCCAGCAACCCACTGGCAGTGCTAGCGGGGGGGCTCGAGGAGACCCAGTACTTC. Protein: CASNPLAVLAGGLEETQYF.

In its sample, this clonotype was seen a few times. The chain has TRBV29-1 and TRBJ1-2; D remains unclear. The CDR3 is 12 residues long. Germline CDR1 reads SQVTM; CDR2 reads ANQGSEA. Trimming took off 1 base at V and 4 bases at J, with 7 bases between the two ends. The CDR3 reads CSVEGQTYGYTF. CDR3 bases: TGCAGCGTTGAAGGGCAGACCTATGGCTACACCTTC.

V gene TRBV15 combines with J gene TRBJ1-1, with D hard to call. Per the germline V gene, CDR1 is LNHNV and CDR2 is YYDKDF (reference sequence). The CDR3 runs 14 residues. V lost 2 bases to trimming and J lost 0 bases, with 7 bases between them. The DNA of the CDR3 is TGTGCCACCAGCAGACAGAGCATGAACACTGAAGCTTTCTTT. Translating gives CATSRQSMNTEAFF.

The V and J genes are TRBV18 and TRBJ2-7; D call uncertain. The CDR3 totals 14 residues. V lost 1 base, J lost 0 bases, and 7 bases lay in between. Germline loops: CDR1 KGHSH, CDR2 LQKENI. The DNA of the CDR3 is TGTGCCAGCTCACCACAACCGGGCTCCTACGAGCAGTACTTC. This encodes CASSPQPGSYEQYF.

This clonotype was picked up one time. The CDR3 here is CASSPEDRPNYGYTF. CDR3 DNA: TGTGCCAGCAGCCCCGAGGACAGACCTAACTATGGCTACACCTTC. V usage is TRBV7-2 and J usage is TRBJ1-2, with a tentative D call TRBD1 (6 bases). The CDR3 runs 15 residues. The V end lost 5 bases, the J end lost 0 bases, and 13 bases lay between the germline ends. Germline loops: CDR1 SGHTA, CDR2 FQGNSA. Together with reference TRBV7-2 and TRBJ1-2, the CDR3 gives the full variable domain: GAGVSQSPSNKVTEKGKDVELRCDPISGHTALYWYRQSLGQGLEFLIYFQGNSAPDKSGLPSDRFSAERTGGSVSTLTIQRTQQEDSAVYLCASSPEDRPNYGYTFGSGTRLTVV.

The chain employs TRBV5-5 and TRBJ2-1, with a tentative D call TRBD2 (6 bases). With 4 bases removed from V and 6 bases from J, the gap between germline ends came to 14 bases. The CDR3 length is 14 residues. Germline CDR1 SGHKS, CDR2 YYEKEE (reference sequence). CDR3 sequence reads: CASSRDWGSNEQFF. In nucleotides, the CDR3 is TGTGCCAGCAGCCGGGACTGGGGGTCCAATGAGCAGTTCTTC.

This clonotype was seen a few times. The chain joins TRBV12-3 or TRBV12-4 to TRBJ2-5; 15 bases line up with TRBD2. V gave up 5 bases and J gave up 1 base; unmatched junction bases: 5. This CDR3 contains 17 residues. The chain's CDR3 is CASSKGLAGGSQETQYF. The CDR3 DNA follows: TGTGCCAGCAGTAAGGGACTAGCGGGGGGATCCCAAGAGACCCAGTACTTC.

This clonotype was observed a few times. The chain combines TRBV9 with TRBJ2-1, with D unresolved. The CDR3 has 16 residues. V gave up 0 bases and J gave up 8 bases, with 18 bases separating them. Germline assignment: CDR1 SGDLS and CDR2 YYNGEE. The CDR3, as DNA: TGTGCCAGCAGCGTAGGGGTCGGCGACTTTTCGGATGAGCAGTTCTTC. This gives the protein CASSVGVGDFSDEQFF.

The rearrangement joins TRBV6-5 to TRBJ1-6, with D hard to call. Deletions cut 2 bases from V and 9 bases from J, with 11 bases between. There are 14 residues in the CDR3. CDR1 is MNHEY and CDR2 is SVGAGI in the germline V gene. CDR3 in amino acids: CASSYEAKSSPLHF. CDR3 DNA sequence: TGTGCCAGCAGTTACGAGGCCAAGAGTTCACCCCTCCACTTT.

This clonotype was detected only a few times. The rearrangement uses TRBV3-1 and TRBJ2-5; D uncertain. With 2 bases removed from V and 5 bases from J, the gap between germline ends came to 9 bases. The CDR3 contains 13 residues. Germline V gives CDR1 LGHDT, CDR2 YNNKEL (reference sequence). The CDR3 coding sequence is TGTGCCAGCAGCCAACAGGTGGGGGAGACCCAGTACTTC. It encodes CASSQQVGETQYF.